The rows below give T cell receptor beta chains drawn from one sample of a study of OX40 agonist ivuxolimab in advanced cancers. Produced via immunoSEQ multiplex PCR; TCRdb's table is partial and in-frame only. The sample holds more than 40,000 clones, almost 90% seen once. Here the sequenced sample was CD4+ or CD8+ T cells sorted from blood, taken in a trial of the OX40 agonist ivuxolimab. These receptors were collected from an adult with an advanced solid tumor such as melanoma, head and neck, liver or kidney cancer. Each CDR3 is given with its conserved first and last residue. Fields, in order: V gene, D gene, J gene, clone size, CDR3 protein, CDR3 DNA. D genes are given only for firm matches. Expanded clones are given a class, and other clones once, few, many or no size at all.

TRBV30	-	TRBJ1-1	-	CAWSHQGGTEAFF	TGTGCCTGGAGTCATCAGGGTGGAACTGAAGCTTTCTTT
TRBV6-6	-	TRBJ2-7	-	CASSYPLGSSYEQYF	TGTGCCAGCAGTTACCCTCTTGGCAGCTCCTACGAGCAGTACTTC
TRBV28	TRBD1	TRBJ2-1	-	CASSSGTGVNNEQFF	TGTGCCAGCAGTTCCGGGACAGGGGTCAACAATGAGCAGTTCTTC
TRBV5-4	-	TRBJ1-1	-	CASSVGQTYTEAFF	TGTGCCAGCAGCGTCGGACAGACCTACACTGAAGCTTTCTTT
TRBV6-5	-	TRBJ1-2	-	CASSYGGGTYGYTF	TGTGCCAGCAGTTATGGCGGGGGGACCTATGGCTACACCTTC
TRBV28	TRBD1	TRBJ2-7	-	CASSPPTGSYEQYF	TGTGCCAGCAGCCCCCCGACAGGGAGCTACGAGCAGTACTTC
TRBV18	TRBD2	TRBJ2-1	-	CASSPATSGLYNEQFF	TGTGCCAGCTCACCGGCGACTAGCGGGCTCTACAATGAGCAGTTCTTC
TRBV4-1	TRBD1	TRBJ1-4	-	CASSQFLRTGYEKLFF	TGCGCCAGCAGCCAATTCCTCAGGACAGGTTATGAAAAACTGTTTTTT
TRBV30	-	TRBJ2-5	once	CAWSVSGSETQYF	TGTGCCTGGAGTGTATCGGGGTCGGAGACCCAGTACTTC
TRBV18	-	TRBJ2-1	-	CASCNPGLDNEQFF	TGTGCCAGCTGTAACCCGGGACTCGACAATGAGCAGTTCTTC
TRBV21-1	-	TRBJ2-7	-	CASSKVKGASDEQYF	TGTGCCAGCAGCAAAGTAAAGGGGGCCAGCGACGAGCAGTACTTC
TRBV11-3	TRBD2	TRBJ2-7	-	CASRQGLAGDYEQYF	TGTGCCAGCAGACAGGGACTAGCGGGAGACTACGAGCAGTACTTC
TRBV7-8	-	TRBJ1-1	few	CASSRSDELEAFF	TGTGCCAGCAGCCGATCGGACGAACTTGAAGCTTTCTTT
TRBV4-3	TRBD2	TRBJ2-7	-	CASSQDLPSGTSAFGEQYF	TGCGCCAGCAGCCAAGATCTTCCTAGCGGGACATCGGCGTTTGGCGAGCAGTACTTC
TRBV7-2	-	TRBJ1-4	once	CASSFKGLEEKLFF	TGTGCCAGCAGCTTTAAGGGTTTGGAAGAAAAACTGTTTTTT
TRBV28	-	TRBJ1-2	-	CASSFRYGYTF	TGTGCCAGCAGTTTTCGGTATGGCTACACCTTC
TRBV7-7	TRBD2	TRBJ2-7	-	CASSSGLAGAGEQYF	TGTGCTAGCAGCTCGGGGCTAGCGGGAGCGGGCGAGCAGTACTTC
TRBV2	-	TRBJ1-4	-	CASRGTGEKLFF	TGTGCCAGCAGGGGGACGGGTGAAAAACTGTTTTTT
TRBV28	-	TRBJ1-2	-	CASSPAGNYGYTF	TGTGCCAGCAGCCCCGCGGGTAACTATGGCTACACCTTC
TRBV7-2	TRBD2	TRBJ2-7	-	CASSLGSGSNEQYF	TGTGCCAGCAGCTTAGGGAGCGGGAGTAACGAGCAGTACTTC